The 2 T cell receptor beta chains listed next were all sequenced from one sample in a study of cytomegalovirus exposure and HLA in healthy donors. The PCR employed 60 Vbeta primers together with 13 Jbeta primers. Method: immunoSEQ multiplex PCR; TCRdb's copy keeps in-frame clones and lacks some. Here the sample spans some 120,000 clones, around 72% being singletons. The specimen was PBMCs. Receptors were obtained from a woman aged 50 to 60 in good health and CMV-seropositive.

The chain has TRBV27 and TRBJ2-1; TRBD2 agrees at 10 bases. The length of the CDR3 is 15 residues. Germline CDR1 and CDR2: MNHEY and SMNVEV (reference sequence). The ends lost 2 bases at V and 11 bases at J; junction bases unmatched: 9. The CDR3 DNA follows: TGTGCCAGCAGTTTACAGCGGACTAGCGGCAAGAAGCAGTTCTTC. Its translation is CASSLQRTSGKKQFF.

The V gene is TRBV30, the J gene TRBJ1-3; TRBD1 might be the D (5 bases). Germline CDR1 and CDR2: GTSNPN and SVGIG (reference sequence). V dropped 2 bases and J dropped 11 bases, with 25 bases sitting between them. The CDR3 length is 16 residues. In nucleotides, the CDR3 is TGTGCCTGGAGTCCTCAATGGTATCAAGGGGTCGCCTCCATATATTTT. This encodes CAWSPQWYQGVASIYF.